The rows below give T cell receptor beta chains drawn from one sample of a study of human T cells and chemical hapten exposure. Via MiXCR, TCRdb re-called the RACE reads, giving one row per CDR3 protein. Among about 80,000 distinct CDR3 sequences listed, 14% were seen once. Sequencing was performed on whole blood, taken in connection with sensitization to the hapten diphenylcyclopropenone (DPC). The receptor set was obtained from a woman aged 50 to 60 with alopecia areata. Some clones in this sample may be carry-over from other donors' samples. Each CDR3 is given with its conserved first and last residue. The D gene is left open where the match is weak. The listing skips clone size in some rows; elsewhere it reads once, few, many or a size class.

cdr3_nt cdr3_aa clone_size v_call d_call j_call
TGTGCCAGCAGGCTCCGGGACAGGGGTATTGGGGCCAACGTCCTGACTTTC CASRLRDRGIGANVLTF . TRBV11-2 TRBD1 TRBJ2-6
TGTGCCAGCTCACCAAACAAAGATCAGCCCCAGCATTTT CASSPNKDQPQHF few TRBV18 . TRBJ1-5
TGTGCCAGCAGCTTGGTTGGCAGGATTAATTCACCCCTCCACTTT CASSLVGRINSPLHF many TRBV5-6 . TRBJ1-6
TGTGCCAGCAGCCAAGTGGCGGACAGCCCCTTCTACGAGCAGTACTTC CASSQVADSPFYEQYF . TRBV3-1 . TRBJ2-7
TGCGCCAGCAGCCAAGTGAGGATATATTCTTCACCCCTCCACTTT CASSQVRIYSSPLHF few TRBV4-3 . TRBJ1-6
TGTGCCAGCAGCGTGGGACTAGCGGGAGTACAGACCCAGTACTTC CASSVGLAGVQTQYF . TRBV11-2 TRBD2 TRBJ2-5
TGTGCCAGCAGCCTTCGTGGGGCTGTTAGCAATCAGCCCCAGCATTTT CASSLRGAVSNQPQHF . TRBV2 . TRBJ1-5
TGTGCCAGCAGCCCGCGAGAGGTGACTAGCTCGGCTAGGGAGCTGTTTTTT CASSPREVTSSARELFF . TRBV3-1 TRBD2 TRBJ2-2
TGCAGCGTTGAACATCGGGGGAGAGAGACCCAGTACTTC CSVEHRGRETQYF . TRBV29-1 . TRBJ2-5
TGTGCCAGCAGTGGAACCGGGACAGCACAAGAGACCCAGTACTTC CASSGTGTAQETQYF few TRBV6-5 TRBD1 TRBJ2-5
TGCGCCAGCAGCCCTCGGGACAGGAACTATGGCTACACCTTC CASSPRDRNYGYTF . TRBV5-1 TRBD1 TRBJ1-2
TGCGCCAGCAGCTTGCACGAAGCATACGGCTACACCTTC CASSLHEAYGYTF few TRBV5-1 . TRBJ1-2
TGTGCCAGCGGGACAGGGGGTATTCAGCCCCAGCATTTT CASGTGGIQPQHF few TRBV28 TRBD1 TRBJ1-5
TGTGCCAGCAGCTTAGTCGGGACTAGCGCTGGCGAGCAGTACTTC CASSLVGTSAGEQYF few TRBV11-2 TRBD2 TRBJ2-7
TGTGCCAGCAGTTTAGTCAGCCCCACAGATACGCAGTATTTT CASSLVSPTDTQYF few TRBV12-3/TRBV12-4 . TRBJ2-3
TGTGCCAGCAGCTTCGGGACAGATGGAAACACCATATATTTT CASSFGTDGNTIYF . TRBV3-1 TRBD1 TRBJ1-3
TGCGCCAGCAGAGGGAGGGACCTTTACGAGCAGTACTTC CASRGRDLYEQYF . TRBV5-1 TRBD2 TRBJ2-7
TGTGCCAGCAGTTGGTCCTTCTATGGCTACACCTTC CASSWSFYGYTF few TRBV28 . TRBJ1-2
TGCGCCAGCAGCCAAGACCCTGGGATCACCGGGGAGCTGTTTTTT CASSQDPGITGELFF few TRBV4-1 . TRBJ2-2
TGTGCCAGCAGTCCAGGGGCCCTTATTAACTATGGCTACACCTTC CASSPGALINYGYTF . TRBV12-3/TRBV12-4 . TRBJ1-2
TGCAGTGCTAGCGAGGGTGCAACTAATGAAAAACTGTTTTTT CSASEGATNEKLFF . TRBV20-1 . TRBJ1-4
TGTGCCAGCAGTCTCTCCCCAAAGGGGGTGTATGGCTACACCTTC CASSLSPKGVYGYTF . TRBV7-6 . TRBJ1-2
TGTGCCAGCAGTAAGGGACCTTCCCAAGCCAAAAACATTCAGTACTTC CASSKGPSQAKNIQYF many TRBV6-2/TRBV6-3 . TRBJ2-4
TGTGCCTTGCGCTTGGTTCGGAAGTCAGGCACTGAAGCTTTCTTT CALRLVRKSGTEAFF few TRBV30 . TRBJ1-1
TGTGCCATCAGTGCCAGACAGGAATCACCCCTCCACTTT CAISARQESPLHF few TRBV10-3 . TRBJ1-6
TGTGCCAGCAGTTTAGGGATACAAAAAAGCAATCAGCCCCAGCATTTT CASSLGIQKSNQPQHF . TRBV28 . TRBJ1-5
TGCAGTGCTAGGGGCGACGGGAAACTGTTTTTT CSARGDGKLFF few TRBV20-1 . TRBJ1-4
TGTGCCAGCAGCCAAGGCCACTCTGGAAACACCATATATTTT CASSQGHSGNTIYF many TRBV3-1 . TRBJ1-3
TGTGCCAGCAGCCCACTAGCGGGGGGGTACAATGAGCAGTTCTTC CASSPLAGGYNEQFF . TRBV5-5 TRBD2 TRBJ2-1
TGTGCCAGCTCACTTGGGACGCAAGGTACCCTCCACTTT CASSLGTQGTLHF . TRBV18 . TRBJ1-6